The TCR beta chain under discussion was sequenced for a study of cytomegalovirus exposure and HLA in healthy donors. Study context: Genotyping showed around 80% of hundreds of donors falling in the Caucasian-associated ancestry cluster.

The PCR contained 60 Vbeta and 13 Jbeta primers. Profiled with immunoSEQ multiplex PCR; TCRdb holds only in-frame clones, not every one. This table holds approximately 150,000 clones, approximately 80% found once. The clonotype originates from a man aged 40-49 years in good health and CMV-seronegative. The sequenced sample consisted of PBMCs.

The CDR3 region has the DNA TGCGCCAGCAGCCCTGCCGGGAAACCTAGCACAGATACGCAGTATTTT. Its protein is CASSPAGKPSTDTQYF. V and J are TRBV5-1 and TRBJ2-3; a possible D gene is TRBD2 (5 bases). From germline, CDR1 is SGHRS and CDR2 YFSETQ. CDR3 length: 16 amino acids. V lost 4 bases to trimming and J lost 0 bases, with 15 bases between them.